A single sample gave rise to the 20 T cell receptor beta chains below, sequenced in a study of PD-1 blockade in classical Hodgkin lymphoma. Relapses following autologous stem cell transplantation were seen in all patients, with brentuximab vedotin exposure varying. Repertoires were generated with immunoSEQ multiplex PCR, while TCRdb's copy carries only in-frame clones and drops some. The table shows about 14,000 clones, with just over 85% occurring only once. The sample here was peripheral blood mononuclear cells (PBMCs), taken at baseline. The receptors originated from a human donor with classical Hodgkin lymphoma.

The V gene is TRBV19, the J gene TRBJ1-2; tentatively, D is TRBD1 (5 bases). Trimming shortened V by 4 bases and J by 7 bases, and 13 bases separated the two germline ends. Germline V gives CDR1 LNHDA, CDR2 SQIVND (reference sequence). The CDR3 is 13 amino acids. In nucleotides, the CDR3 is TGTGCCAGTAGTACAGGGATAAAGTCTGGCTACACCTTC. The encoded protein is CASSTGIKSGYTF.

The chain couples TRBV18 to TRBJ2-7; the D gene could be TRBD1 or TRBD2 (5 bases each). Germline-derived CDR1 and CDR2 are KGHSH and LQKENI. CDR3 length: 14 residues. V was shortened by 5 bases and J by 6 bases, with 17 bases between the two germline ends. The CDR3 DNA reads TGTGCCAGCTCATTTGGGAGTGGAAGGGGCGAGCAGTACTTC. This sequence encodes CASSFGSGRGEQYF.

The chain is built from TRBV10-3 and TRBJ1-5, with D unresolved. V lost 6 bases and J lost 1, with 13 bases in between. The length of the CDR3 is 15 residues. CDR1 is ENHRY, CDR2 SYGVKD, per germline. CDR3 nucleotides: TGTGCCATCAGCGACCCGGGAGGGAGCAATCAGCCCCAGCATTTT. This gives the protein CAISDPGGSNQPQHF.

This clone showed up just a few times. Here the CDR3 reads CASSFTGDRGKLFF. The CDR3 nucleotides are TGTGCCAGCAGCTTCACAGGGGACCGGGGGAAACTGTTTTTT. J is TRBJ1-4 and V is TRBV7-8, with 7 bases aligning to TRBD1. Germline V gene sequence: CDR1 SGHVS, CDR2 FQNEAQ. Trimming removed 3 bases from V and 11 bases from J; junction bases left unmatched: 9. The CDR3 has 14 residues. The variable domain in full, with the rest retrieved from reference TRBV7-8 and TRBJ1-4, is GAGVSQSPRYKVAKRGQDVALRCDPISGHVSLFWYQQALGQGPEFLTYFQNEAQLDKSGLPSDRFFAERPEGSVSTLKIQRTQQEDSAVYLCASSFTGDRGKLFFGSGTQLSVL.

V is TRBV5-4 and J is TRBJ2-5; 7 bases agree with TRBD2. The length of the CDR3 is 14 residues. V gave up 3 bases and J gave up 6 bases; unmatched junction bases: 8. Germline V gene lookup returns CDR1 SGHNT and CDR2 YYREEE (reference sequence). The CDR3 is CASSSRDYGQTQYF. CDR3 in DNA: TGTGCCAGCAGCTCCCGGGACTACGGTCAGACCCAGTACTTC.

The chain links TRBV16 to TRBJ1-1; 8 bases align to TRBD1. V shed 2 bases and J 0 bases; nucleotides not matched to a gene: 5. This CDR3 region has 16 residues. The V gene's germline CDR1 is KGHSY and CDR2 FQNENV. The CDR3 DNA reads TGTGCCAGCAGCCAACACTCGGGACAGGTGAACACTGAAGCTTTCTTT. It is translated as CASSQHSGQVNTEAFF.

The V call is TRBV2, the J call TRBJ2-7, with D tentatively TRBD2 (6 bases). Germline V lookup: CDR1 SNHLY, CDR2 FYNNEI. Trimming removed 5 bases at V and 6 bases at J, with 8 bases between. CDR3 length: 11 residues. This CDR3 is CASSRRGEQYF. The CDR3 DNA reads TGTGCCAGCAGTCGGAGGGGCGAGCAGTACTTC.

CDR3 residues: CASSVGIGNEQFF. The CDR3 coding sequence is TGTGCCAGCAGCGTAGGAATCGGCAATGAGCAGTTCTTC. This rearrangement joins TRBV7-2 to TRBJ2-1, with unresolved D. Trimming removed 5 bases from V and 6 bases from J, with 11 bases in between. CDR1 SGHTA and CDR2 FQGNSA come from the germline V gene. The CDR3 has 13 amino acids. The entire variable domain, with the rest obtained from reference TRBV7-2 and TRBJ2-1, is as follows: GAGVSQSPSNKVTEKGKDVELRCDPISGHTALYWYRQSLGQGLEFLIYFQGNSAPDKSGLPSDRFSAERTGGSVSTLTIQRTQQEDSAVYLCASSVGIGNEQFFGPGTRLTVL.

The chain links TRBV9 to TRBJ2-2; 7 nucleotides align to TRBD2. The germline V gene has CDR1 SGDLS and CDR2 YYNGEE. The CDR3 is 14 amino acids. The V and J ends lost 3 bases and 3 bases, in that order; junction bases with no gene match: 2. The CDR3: CASSGGGDTGELFF. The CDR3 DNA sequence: TGTGCCAGCAGCGGGGGAGGGGACACCGGGGAGCTGTTTTTT.

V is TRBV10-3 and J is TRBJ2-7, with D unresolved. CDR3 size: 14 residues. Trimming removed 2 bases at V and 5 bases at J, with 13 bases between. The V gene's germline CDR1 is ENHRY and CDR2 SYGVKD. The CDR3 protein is CAISEPLRGNEQYF. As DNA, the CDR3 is TGTGCCATCAGTGAGCCGTTACGTGGAAACGAGCAGTACTTC.

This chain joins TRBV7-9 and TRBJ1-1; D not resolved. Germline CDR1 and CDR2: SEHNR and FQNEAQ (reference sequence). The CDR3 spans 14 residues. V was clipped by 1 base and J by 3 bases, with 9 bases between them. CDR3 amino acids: CASSLGRFDTEAFF. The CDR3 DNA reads TGTGCCAGCAGCTTAGGGAGGTTTGACACTGAAGCTTTCTTT.

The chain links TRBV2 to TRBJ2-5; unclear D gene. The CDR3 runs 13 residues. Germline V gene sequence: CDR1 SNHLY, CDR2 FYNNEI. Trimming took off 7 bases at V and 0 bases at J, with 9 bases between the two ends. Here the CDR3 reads CASTHTDQETQYF. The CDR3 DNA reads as TGTGCCAGCACCCACACAGACCAAGAGACCCAGTACTTC.

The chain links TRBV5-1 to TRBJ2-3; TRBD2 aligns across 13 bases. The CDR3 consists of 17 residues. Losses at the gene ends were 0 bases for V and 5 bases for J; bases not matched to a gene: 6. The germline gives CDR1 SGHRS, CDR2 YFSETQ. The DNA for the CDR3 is TGCGCCAGCAGCTTGGCTACTAGCGGGGGGGCCTTAGATACGCAGTATTTT. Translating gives CASSLATSGGALDTQYF.

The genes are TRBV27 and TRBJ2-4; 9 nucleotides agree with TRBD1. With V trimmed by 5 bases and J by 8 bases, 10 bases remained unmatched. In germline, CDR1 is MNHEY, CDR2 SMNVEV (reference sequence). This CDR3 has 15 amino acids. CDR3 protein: CASSLGQGGLDIQYF. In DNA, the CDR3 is TGTGCCAGCAGTCTGGGACAGGGAGGCTTGGACATTCAGTACTTC.

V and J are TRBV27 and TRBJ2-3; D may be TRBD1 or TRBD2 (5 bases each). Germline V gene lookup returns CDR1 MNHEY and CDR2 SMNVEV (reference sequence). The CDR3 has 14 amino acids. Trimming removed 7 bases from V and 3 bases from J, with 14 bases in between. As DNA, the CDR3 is TGTGCCAGCACTGCCGGGGACGGGACAGATACGCAGTATTTT. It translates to CASTAGDGTDTQYF.

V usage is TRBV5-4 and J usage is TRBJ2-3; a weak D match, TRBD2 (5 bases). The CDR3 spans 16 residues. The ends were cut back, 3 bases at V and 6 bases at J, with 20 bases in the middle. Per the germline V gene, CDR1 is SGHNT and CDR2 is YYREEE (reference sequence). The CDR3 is CASSSRPLLERDTQYF. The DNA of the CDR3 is TGTGCCAGCAGCTCGAGACCTTTACTAGAGAGGGATACGCAGTATTTT.

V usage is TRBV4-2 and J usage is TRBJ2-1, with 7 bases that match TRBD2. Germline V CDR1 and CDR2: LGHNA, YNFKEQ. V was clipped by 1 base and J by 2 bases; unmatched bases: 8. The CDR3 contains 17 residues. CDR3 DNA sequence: TGTGCCAGCAGCCAAGGAAGCGGGATTACTCCCTACAATGAGCAGTTCTTC. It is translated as CASSQGSGITPYNEQFF.

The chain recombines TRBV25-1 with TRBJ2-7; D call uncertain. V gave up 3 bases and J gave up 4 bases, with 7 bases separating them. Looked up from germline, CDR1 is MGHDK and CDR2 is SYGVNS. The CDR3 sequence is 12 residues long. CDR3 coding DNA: TGTGCCAGCAGTGATTACACGTACGAGCAGTACTTC. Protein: CASSDYTYEQYF.

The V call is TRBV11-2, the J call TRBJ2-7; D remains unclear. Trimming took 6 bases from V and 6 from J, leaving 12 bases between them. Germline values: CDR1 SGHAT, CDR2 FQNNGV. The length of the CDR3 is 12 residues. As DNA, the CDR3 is TGTGCCAGCAGTCAAGGGTTATCCGAGCAGTACTTC. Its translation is CASSQGLSEQYF. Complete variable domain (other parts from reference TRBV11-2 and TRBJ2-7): EAGVAQSPRYKIIEKRQSVAFWCNPISGHATLYWYQQILGQGPKLLIQFQNNGVVDDSQLPKDRFSAERLKGVDSTLKIQPAKLEDSAVYLCASSQGLSEQYFGPGTRLTVT.

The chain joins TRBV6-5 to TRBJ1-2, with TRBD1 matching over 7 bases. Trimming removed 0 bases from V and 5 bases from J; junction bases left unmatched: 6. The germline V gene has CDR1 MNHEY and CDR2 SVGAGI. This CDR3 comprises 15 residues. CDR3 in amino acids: CASSYSAGGYYGYTF. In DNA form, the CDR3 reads TGTGCCAGCAGTTACTCGGCAGGGGGATATTATGGCTACACCTTC.